These 9 T cell receptor beta chains were sequenced from one sample in a study of cytomegalovirus exposure and HLA in healthy donors. PCR involved 60 Vbeta and 13 Jbeta primers. Assay used: immunoSEQ multiplex PCR; TCRdb lists only in-frame clones, some missing. The repertoire consists of some 84,000 clones, with 55% to 70% occurring once and the leading ten covering approximately 16%. Sequencing was done on a sample of PBMCs. The receptors were gathered from a woman between 40 and 55 years old in good health and CMV-seropositive.

In DNA, the CDR3 is TGTGCCAGCAGGGGAGACAGGTCTAATGAAAAACTGTTTTTT. Translated, it gives CASRGDRSNEKLFF. V is TRBV25-1 and J is TRBJ1-4; possible D gene TRBD1, 6 bases. CDR1 and CDR2 from the germline V gene are MGHDK and SYGVNS. The length of the CDR3 is 14 residues. V was pared by 6 bases and J by 3 bases, with 11 bases between.

The rearrangement links TRBV2 to TRBJ2-7; D uncertain. Germline values: CDR1 SNHLY, CDR2 FYNNEI. V lost 4 bases, J lost 10 bases, and 11 bases lay in between. This CDR3 is 11 amino acids long. CDR3 sequence: CASSVVSVQYF. The CDR3 DNA follows: TGTGCCAGCAGTGTTGTCAGCGTTCAGTACTTC.

V usage is TRBV29-1 and J usage is TRBJ1-6; 8 bases map to TRBD1. V shed 5 bases and J 10 bases; nucleotides not matched to a gene: 7. The germline V gene has CDR1 SQVTM and CDR2 ANQGSEA. The CDR3 length is 13 residues. CDR3 in DNA: TGCAGCGTTTGGGAAGGACAGGGCTCACCCCTCCACTTT. Encoded protein: CSVWEGQGSPLHF. The whole variable domain, filled in from reference TRBV29-1 and TRBJ1-6, reads SAVISQKPSRDICQRGTSLTIQCQVDSQVTMMFWYRQQPGQSLTLIATANQGSEATYESGFVIDKFPISRPNLTFSTLTVSNMSPEDSSIYLCSVWEGQGSPLHFGNGTRLTVT.

J is TRBJ2-7 and V is TRBV7-9, with TRBD2 as a possible D gene (5 bases). The germline V gene encodes CDR1 SEHNR and CDR2 FQNEAQ (reference sequence). V gave up 2 bases and J gave up 1 base, with 9 bases separating them. This CDR3 contains 14 residues. This chain's CDR3 is CASSLSRLSYEQYF. Here the CDR3 DNA reads TGTGCCAGCAGCTTATCAAGACTATCCTACGAGCAGTACTTC.

V and J are TRBV19 and TRBJ2-1; the match to TRBD2 covers 12 bases. Trimming took 6 bases from V and 9 from J; bases not matched to a gene: 9. The CDR3 sequence is 15 residues long. Germline loops: CDR1 LNHDA, CDR2 SQIVND (reference sequence). In DNA form, the CDR3 reads TGTGCCAGTAGCCCGACTAGCGGGAGTGGAGGTGAGCAGTTCTTC. This gives the protein CASSPTSGSGGEQFF.

The chain has TRBV19 and TRBJ1-1; D may be TRBD1 (5 bases). This CDR3 contains 14 residues. The ends were cut back, 6 bases at V and 3 bases at J, with 14 bases in the middle. Germline assignment: CDR1 LNHDA and CDR2 SQIVND (reference sequence). The CDR3 spells CASRRRGVDTEAFF. The CDR3 region has the DNA TGTGCCAGTAGACGACGGGGGGTGGACACTGAAGCTTTCTTT.

The genes are TRBV27 and TRBJ1-2; possibly TRBD1 for D (6 bases). V was shortened by 6 bases and J by 2 bases, with 13 bases between the two germline ends. The CDR3 is made up of 14 amino acids. Germline assignment: CDR1 MNHEY and CDR2 SMNVEV (reference sequence). The CDR3 nucleotides read TGTGCCAGCAGCCGAGTCACAGGGAACTATGGCTACACCTTC. Residues: CASSRVTGNYGYTF.

This clone was seen more than once but under ten times. This sequence joins TRBV6-5 and TRBJ2-6; D remains ambiguous. The CDR3 extends over 15 amino acids. Trimming removed 5 bases from V and 0 bases from J, with 8 bases in between. Germline CDR1 is MNHEY and CDR2 is SVGAGI. CDR3 sequence reads: CASSQSGSGANVLTF. The CDR3 nucleotides are TGTGCCAGCAGTCAGTCAGGCTCTGGGGCCAACGTCCTGACTTTC.

This chain connects TRBV7-2 to TRBJ2-5; D gene uncertain. CDR1 SGHTA and CDR2 FQGNSA come from the germline V gene. The CDR3 contains 10 residues. V gave up 5 bases and J gave up 7 bases, with 5 bases separating them. This chain's CDR3 is CASSPGTQYF. CDR3 bases: TGTGCCAGCAGCCCCGGGACCCAGTACTTC.